Described below is a single T cell receptor beta chain sequence and its context. The antigen remains unidentified. TCRdb's table, derived via immunoSEQ multiplex PCR, lists solely in-frame clones and lacks some. The table records approximately 46,000 clones, about 87% of them present only once. This entry belongs to a study of OX40 agonist ivuxolimab in advanced cancers. At the level of the study: While on treatment, patients had intravenous ivuxolimab at 0.01 to 10 mg/kg every 2 weeks.

Overall study findings and caveats: Fewer expanded clones were found on average in CD4+ than in CD8+ T cells.

Germline V gene lookup returns CDR1 LNHDA and CDR2 SQIVND (reference sequence). V was shortened by 7 bases and J by 3 bases, with 7 bases between the two germline ends. This CDR3 has 12 amino acids. The TCR comes from an adult with an advanced solid tumor such as melanoma, head and neck, liver or kidney cancer. The starting material was CD4+ or CD8+ T cells sorted from blood, obtained in a trial of the OX40 agonist ivuxolimab. V usage is TRBV19 and J usage is TRBJ1-5; tentatively, D is TRBD1 (5 bases). CDR3 DNA: TGTGCCAGTAAAGGGGTCAATCAGCCCCAGCATTTT. Its translation: CASKGVNQPQHF.